This TCR beta chain appears in the sequencing data of a study of blood T cell repertoires in COVID-19. About the study: Acute and convalescent COVID-19 samples came from the United States, Italy and Spain. PBMCs, B-cell-depleted T cells, or T cells provided the cDNA or gDNA that made up the material.

The CDR3 covers 15 residues. V was trimmed by 1 base and J by 2 bases, leaving 11 bases between them. Germline V gene sequence: CDR1 LGHDT, CDR2 YNNKEL (reference sequence). Methods used by the authors: Scientists estimated how many nucleated cells there were by amplifying reference gene primers. Profiling relied on immunoSEQ multiplex PCR, and the TCRdb table lists in-frame clones only, not all of them. The V and J calls and clone size were taken over from that table, and D and trimming were inferred from the DNA. The sample includes more than 95,000 clones, 75% to 95% of them seen just once. The clonotype originates from a human donor in a cohort sampled during active COVID-19. J is TRBJ2-5 and V is TRBV3-1 (or the pseudogene TRBV3-2); D ambiguous. Material: peripheral blood. CDR3 residues: CASSQVVHSQETQYF. The CDR3 DNA reads as TGTGCCAGCAGCCAAGTTGTGCACTCTCAAGAGACCCAGTACTTC.